The source of this T cell receptor beta chain is a study of T cells in Graves' hyperthyroidism and ophthalmopathy. Hyperthyroidism, newly diagnosed and lasting under 2 months, affected patients aged 18 to 65. The blood sample dates from first hyperthyroidism diagnosis, preceding any ophthalmopathy symptoms. With regard to this clonotype: What it recognizes is unknown.

The source material, RNA transcripts, was used to amplify TCR beta CDR3 regions. The HTBI set primed first-round TCR CDR3 RT-PCR. Each CDR3 protein is one row after TCRdb ran MiXCR on the multiplex PCR reads. The profile shows about 720,000 distinct CDR3 sequences, 18% of them singletons. The study's findings and limits: Using 13 V-J features, a model discriminated ophthalmopathy from stable hyperthyroidism. Before onset, ophthalmopathy was predicted by the model a median about 6.2 months earlier.

The CDR3 length is 16 residues. The germline V gene encodes CDR1 SQVTM and CDR2 ANQGSEA. V lost 2 bases to trimming and J lost 0 bases, with 14 bases between them. Sample: blood. The J gene is TRBJ2-1, the V gene TRBV29-1, with D tentatively TRBD2 (6 bases). The TCR was taken from a woman aged 50 to 60 with Graves' hyperthyroidism that later progressed to Graves' ophthalmopathy. The CDR3 coding sequence is TGCAGCGTTGAATACGGGACTTCGAGCTCCTACAATGAGCAGTTCTTC. This gives the protein CSVEYGTSSSYNEQFF.